Here is one T cell receptor beta chain with its context. This entry is derived from a study of blood T cell repertoires in COVID-19. Study-level background: The United States, Italy and Spain were the sources of the acute and convalescent COVID-19 samples. Nucleic acid was either cDNA or gDNA, and it came from T cells, B-cell-depleted T cells, or PBMCs.

The V segment lost 2 bases and the J segment 1 base; nucleotides outside the gene matches: 5. The CDR3 consists of 15 residues. The germline V gene encodes CDR1 LGHDT and CDR2 YNNKEL (reference sequence). The table came from immunoSEQ multiplex PCR; TCRdb's copy has only in-frame clones and leaves some out. The sample holds under 200,000 clones, about four fifths seen once. This sequence joins TRBV3-1 (or the pseudogene TRBV3-2) and TRBJ2-7; 7 bases align to TRBD1. This clonotype was obtained from a woman older than 75 with acute or convalescent COVID-19. Sequencing was carried out using peripheral blood. The CDR3 DNA reads TGTGCCAGCAGCCAAACACAGGGGTTGTCCTACGAGCAGTACTTC. This sequence encodes CASSQTQGLSYEQYF.